Listed below are T cell receptor beta chains from one sample, sequenced in a study of blood T cell repertoires in COVID-19. The data were produced by immunoSEQ multiplex PCR, yet TCRdb's version contains in-frame clones alone and is incomplete. In the table there are about 270,000 clones, 85% of which are singletons. Sequenced: PBMCs or T cells enriched from blood (not recorded which). These receptors were taken from a woman between 50 and 59 years old with acute COVID-19. Both conserved end residues are part of each CDR3. The D gene is left open where the match is weak. Clone size is not always given. Where it is, it says once, few, many or a class for expanded clones.

v_gene	d_gene	j_gene	abundance	CDR3nt	CDR3aa
TRBV3-1/TRBV3-2	TRBD1	TRBJ2-2	NA	TGTGCCAGCAGCCAAGATCTTGGCAGGGGGACCGGGGAGCTGTTTTTT	CASSQDLGRGTGELFF
TRBV4-3	TRBD2	TRBJ2-5	many	TGCGCCAGCAGCCAAGAGCGGGGGGGCCAAGAGACCCAGTACTTC	CASSQERGGQETQYF
TRBV5-4	NA	TRBJ2-2	NA	TGTGCCAGCAGCTTAGCCAGGTCCCAAGCCACCGGGGAGCTGTTTTTT	CASSLARSQATGELFF
TRBV14	TRBD1	TRBJ1-1	NA	TGTGCCAGCAGTTCCGGGACAGGGTGGTCTGAAGCTTTCTTT	CASSSGTGWSEAFF
TRBV2	NA	TRBJ1-1	once	TGTGCCATCGCGGAGGCAAGGAACACTGAAGCTTTCTTT	CAIAEARNTEAFF
TRBV7-2	TRBD2	TRBJ2-5	NA	TGTGCCAGCAGCTTTGGTAGCGGGGTGGCAGAGACCCAGTACTTC	CASSFGSGVAETQYF
TRBV7-2	NA	TRBJ2-7	NA	TGTGCCAGCAGCCATTCCCAAGTGCAGGTCGCGGGCGAGCAGTACTTC	CASSHSQVQVAGEQYF
TRBV12-3/TRBV12-4	NA	TRBJ1-1	NA	TGTGCCAGCAGCGGGGGGCCTGAAGCTTTCTTT	CASSGGPEAFF
TRBV20-1	TRBD1	TRBJ1-2	NA	TGCAGTGCTAGTGGGACAGCAAAATATGGCTACACCTTC	CSASGTAKYGYTF
TRBV6-1	NA	TRBJ1-4	NA	TGTGCCAGCAGTGAGGTCCCCACGGGGGGTTCAACTAATGAAAAACTGTTTTTT	CASSEVPTGGSTNEKLFF
TRBV7-3	NA	TRBJ2-7	few	TGTGCCAGCAGCTCCTCATCGGGAGAGCAGTACTTC	CASSSSSGEQYF
TRBV11-2	NA	TRBJ1-1	few	TGTGCCAGCAGCTTAGGAGAGGGAACTGAAGCTTTCTTT	CASSLGEGTEAFF
TRBV4-1	TRBD2	TRBJ2-2	NA	TGCGCCAGCAGCCAAGCCACTAGCGGGGGGGCCGGGAACACCGGGGAGCTGTTTTTT	CASSQATSGGAGNTGELFF
TRBV29-1	NA	TRBJ2-1	NA	TGCAGCGTTGAACGCGGGGGCTATGAGCAGTTCTTC	CSVERGGYEQFF
TRBV18	NA	TRBJ1-2	many	TGTGCCAGCTCACCACCATCAGTTACCTTCTATGGCTACACCTTC	CASSPPSVTFYGYTF
TRBV18	NA	TRBJ1-6	NA	TGTGCCAGCTCACCAATCGGACAGAACTCCTATAATTCACCCCTCCACTTT	CASSPIGQNSYNSPLHF
TRBV2	NA	TRBJ1-2	NA	TGTGCCAGCAGTGAAGGGGACACCCGTAACTATGGCTACACCTTC	CASSEGDTRNYGYTF
TRBV7-2	NA	TRBJ1-2	NA	TGTGCCAGCAGCTTAGCTGCAGGGATAAGCTATGGCTACACCTTC	CASSLAAGISYGYTF
TRBV4-3	TRBD2	TRBJ2-3	NA	TGCGCCAGCAGCCAAGGACCCCTAGCGGGGGGCCGCACAGATACGCAGTATTTT	CASSQGPLAGGRTDTQYF
TRBV25-1	TRBD1	TRBJ2-1	NA	TGTGCCAGCAGTGAAAGGACAGGGTTTTTCGATGAGCAGTTCTTC	CASSERTGFFDEQFF
TRBV9	NA	TRBJ2-5	NA	TGTGCCAGCAGCGTAGGACAGTTCCAAGAGACCCAGTACTTC	CASSVGQFQETQYF
TRBV12-3/TRBV12-4	NA	TRBJ1-2	few	TGTGCCAGCAGTTTACAGGCCGGCTATGGCTACACCTTC	CASSLQAGYGYTF
TRBV6-5	NA	TRBJ2-2	once	TGTGCCAGCAGTTATAGGGGGATGGGGACCGGGGAGCTGTTTTTT	CASSYRGMGTGELFF
TRBV18	NA	TRBJ2-1	NA	TGTGCCAGCTCACCACGGGACCGCGGGGCCGGGGAGCAGTTCTTC	CASSPRDRGAGEQFF
TRBV7-2	TRBD1	TRBJ2-1	NA	TGTGCCAGCAGCCCCGGACAGGTCCGAAATGAGCAGTTCTTC	CASSPGQVRNEQFF
TRBV7-9	NA	TRBJ1-2	NA	TGTGCCAGCAGCTTAGGGCAGGAGGGAGGTGGCTACACCTTC	CASSLGQEGGGYTF
TRBV5-4	TRBD2	TRBJ2-1	NA	TGTGCCAGCAGCTCACTTAGCGGGGTCTACAATGAGCAGTTCTTC	CASSSLSGVYNEQFF
TRBV3-1/TRBV3-2	NA	TRBJ1-1	NA	TGTGCCAGCAGCCAAGTAGGAGGGGCGAACACTGAAGCTTTCTTT	CASSQVGGANTEAFF
TRBV2	TRBD2	TRBJ2-3	NA	TGTGCCAGCAGTGCGGCGGGGGGCCCCCTCACAGATACGCAGTATTTT	CASSAAGGPLTDTQYF
TRBV5-4	NA	TRBJ2-3	NA	TGTGCCAGCAGCTTGGTGGGGCTCACAGATACGCAGTATTTT	CASSLVGLTDTQYF
TRBV19	TRBD1	TRBJ1-5	once	TGTGCCAGTAGTATAAGTTGGACAGGGGGCAATCAGCCCCAGCATTTT	CASSISWTGGNQPQHF
TRBV10-3	NA	TRBJ2-5	NA	TGTGCCATCAGTGAAAGAGACAGTGAAGAGACCCAGTACTTC	CAISERDSEETQYF
TRBV18	TRBD1	TRBJ2-3	NA	TGTGCCAGCTCACGGGACAGTAGCACAGATACGCAGTATTTT	CASSRDSSTDTQYF
TRBV5-8	NA	TRBJ1-2	NA	TGTGCCAGCAGCTTGGTATCCAGGAACCTCTATGGCTACACCTTC	CASSLVSRNLYGYTF
TRBV7-2	TRBD1	TRBJ2-3	NA	TGTGCCAGCAGCTTCCAACAGGGGCCCACAGATACGCAGTATTTT	CASSFQQGPTDTQYF
TRBV7-3	TRBD2	TRBJ2-3	NA	TGTGCCAGCAGCTTTGGAGGGAGGGCAGATACGCAGTATTTT	CASSFGGRADTQYF
TRBV6-5	NA	TRBJ2-5	NA	TGTGCCAGCAGTTACGACAGACAAGAGACCCAGTACTTC	CASSYDRQETQYF
TRBV3-1/TRBV3-2	NA	TRBJ1-1	NA	TGTGCCAGCAGCCAAGATTCGGGTCGGGGCACTGAAGCTTTCTTT	CASSQDSGRGTEAFF
TRBV9	NA	TRBJ1-4	NA	TGTGCCAGCAGCACACAGGGAGCTAATGAAAAACTGTTTTTT	CASSTQGANEKLFF
TRBV14	TRBD2	TRBJ2-1	NA	TGTGCCAGCAGATCGGGACTAGCGAGAGATGAGCAGTTCTTC	CASRSGLARDEQFF
TRBV9	NA	TRBJ1-6	NA	TGTGCCAGCAGCCCGACGGGAACGGGTTATAATTCACCCCTCCACTTT	CASSPTGTGYNSPLHF
TRBV3-1/TRBV3-2	TRBD1	TRBJ1-3	NA	TGTGCCAGCAGCCAAGATCAGGGGGCTGTCTCTGGAAACACCATATATTTT	CASSQDQGAVSGNTIYF
TRBV20-1	NA	TRBJ2-4	NA	TGCAGTGCTAGTCGGACAGAACTAGCCAAAAACATTCAGTACTTC	CSASRTELAKNIQYF
TRBV5-4	NA	TRBJ2-5	NA	TGTGCCAGCAGCTTGAGAGATCGATTAGAGACCCAGTACTTC	CASSLRDRLETQYF
TRBV12-3/TRBV12-4	NA	TRBJ1-2	once	TGTGCCAGCACCCCTGGAGGGGTTAAAGACTACACCTTC	CASTPGGVKDYTF
TRBV2	NA	TRBJ1-1	NA	TGTGCCAGCAGGACAGACATGAACACTGAAGCTTTCTTT	CASRTDMNTEAFF
TRBV5-5	NA	TRBJ2-1	NA	TGTGCCAGCAGCTTCGACTGGACTGCAAATGAGCAGTTCTTC	CASSFDWTANEQFF
TRBV19	NA	TRBJ2-2	NA	TGTGCCAGTAGTTTGGGGCTGAGCACCGGGGAGCTGTTTTTT	CASSLGLSTGELFF
TRBV12-3/TRBV12-4	NA	TRBJ1-3	NA	TGTGCCAGCAGTCGCCCCGACAGAAACACCATATATTTT	CASSRPDRNTIYF
TRBV7-9	NA	TRBJ2-3	NA	TGTGCCAGCACCCAAGGGGAGTCGATCCAGTATTTT	CASTQGESIQYF